These T cell receptor beta chains were read from a single sample in a study of blood T cell repertoires in COVID-19. TCRdb keeps only in-frame clones here, not all; method: immunoSEQ multiplex PCR. The sample shows some 220,000 clones, roughly 85% of them seen only once. Sequencing was performed on peripheral blood. These receptors were taken from a woman younger than 35 who had recovered from COVID-19. CDR3s include the opening cysteine and the closing phenylalanine or tryptophan. A D gene is named only where the DNA matches it firmly. Clone size is shown for a subset of rows, as once, few, many or a class of expanded clone.

TRBV6-5	TRBJ1-1	few	TRBD1	13	CASGQAGNTEAFF	TGTGCCAGTGGACAGGCGGGGAACACTGAAGCTTTCTTT
TRBV6-1	TRBJ1-4	.	.	17	CASSEYRGPSTNEKLFF	TGTGCCAGCAGTGAATATAGGGGTCCCTCAACTAATGAAAAACTGTTTTTT
TRBV11-1	TRBJ2-2	.	TRBD1	16	CASSPSTGENTGELFF	TGTGCCAGCAGCCCATCCACAGGGGAGAACACCGGGGAGCTGTTTTTT
TRBV27	TRBJ1-2	.	TRBD1	13	CASSLVQGGGYTF	TGTGCCAGCAGTTTGGTGCAGGGGGGCGGCTACACCTTC
TRBV3-1/TRBV3-2	TRBJ2-5	once	TRBD2	15	CASSQRTRLRETQYF	TGTGCCAGCAGCCAACGGACTAGACTAAGGGAGACCCAGTACTTC
TRBV5-1	TRBJ2-7	.	.	14	CASSLEGSSYEQYF	TGCGCCAGCAGCTTGGAGGGGTCCTCCTACGAGCAGTACTTC
TRBV29-1	TRBJ1-1	.	TRBD1	14	CSVPPGDRGAEAFF	TGCAGCGTCCCACCCGGGGACAGGGGTGCAGAAGCTTTCTTT
TRBV6-2/TRBV6-3	TRBJ2-7	.	.	13	CASSYSRQNEQYF	TGTGCCAGCAGTTACTCTAGACAGAACGAGCAGTACTTC
TRBV30	TRBJ2-1	.	.	14	CAWSVMFRDNEQFF	TGTGCCTGGAGTGTAATGTTCCGGGACAATGAGCAGTTCTTC
TRBV25-1	TRBJ2-2	.	TRBD2	15	CASTGLALNTGELFF	TGTGCCAGCACGGGACTAGCGTTAAACACCGGGGAGCTGTTTTTT
TRBV9	TRBJ1-2	.	.	16	CASRQEVHSANYGYTF	TGTGCCAGTCGGCAGGAGGTTCATTCAGCTAACTATGGCTACACCTTC
TRBV19	TRBJ1-2	.	.	12	CASSIGRDGYTF	TGTGCCAGTAGTATAGGGCGGGATGGCTACACCTTC
TRBV4-1	TRBJ2-7	.	TRBD1	16	CASSQEPGQGFHEQYF	TGCGCCAGCAGCCAAGAACCGGGACAGGGGTTTCACGAGCAGTACTTC
TRBV6-2/TRBV6-3	TRBJ2-1	.	TRBD2	15	CASSYSLAVYNEQFF	TGTGCCAGCAGTTACTCCCTAGCGGTCTACAATGAGCAGTTCTTC
TRBV7-2	TRBJ2-7	.	.	15	CASSLVWQGTYEQYF	TGTGCCAGCAGCTTAGTATGGCAGGGTACCTACGAGCAGTACTTC
TRBV4-3	TRBJ2-7	.	TRBD1	16	CASSQQSGTGWWEQYF	TGCGCCAGCAGCCAACAGTCCGGGACAGGATGGTGGGAGCAGTACTTC
TRBV6-2/TRBV6-3	TRBJ2-7	.	TRBD2	15	CASSYMAGGNYEQYF	TGTGCCAGCAGTTACATGGCGGGAGGTAACTACGAGCAGTACTTC
TRBV6-1	TRBJ1-2	.	.	14	CASSDFSSDYGYTF	TGTGCCAGCAGTGATTTTTCCTCGGACTATGGCTACACCTTC
TRBV28	TRBJ1-5	.	.	14	CASRVGQSNQPQHF	TGTGCCAGCAGGGTCGGACAGAGCAATCAGCCCCAGCATTTT
TRBV9	TRBJ2-7	few	.	14	CASSGSGLSYEQYF	TGTGCCAGCAGCGGGAGCGGGCTATCCTACGAGCAGTACTTC
TRBV19	TRBJ1-2	.	TRBD1	16	CASTRKETGDRHGYTF	TGTGCCAGTACAAGAAAAGAGACAGGGGACCGGCACGGCTACACCTTC
TRBV6-5	TRBJ2-7	once	TRBD2	15	CASSYHGLADYEQYF	TGTGCCAGCAGTTACCATGGACTAGCGGATTACGAGCAGTACTTC
TRBV5-1	TRBJ2-4	.	.	14	CASSPGGTANIQYF	TGCGCCAGCAGCCCCGGGGGTACCGCAAACATTCAGTACTTC
TRBV18	TRBJ1-1	.	TRBD1	15	CASSPPGQGGTEAFF	TGTGCCAGCTCCCCTCCCGGACAGGGTGGAACTGAAGCTTTCTTT
TRBV5-6	TRBJ2-2	.	TRBD2	16	CASSLSERGNTGELFF	TGTGCCAGCAGCTTGTCTGAGCGGGGGAACACCGGGGAGCTGTTTTTT
TRBV3-1/TRBV3-2	TRBJ1-3	.	.	16	CASSPSPGGTGNTIYF	TGTGCCAGCAGCCCATCGCCGGGGGGTACTGGAAACACCATATATTTT
TRBV13	TRBJ2-7	.	.	14	CASSLGQEGYEQYF	TGTGCCAGCAGCCTCGGACAGGAGGGGTACGAGCAGTACTTC
TRBV7-7	TRBJ1-1	.	TRBD1	20	CASSLSWGDRATPSNTEAFF	TGTGCCAGCAGCTTATCGTGGGGGGACAGGGCGACCCCCTCGAACACTGAAGCTTTCTTT
TRBV5-4	TRBJ2-6	.	.	16	CASSLMTRMGANVLTF	TGTGCCAGCAGCTTGATGACCAGGATGGGGGCCAACGTCCTGACTTTC
TRBV27	TRBJ1-1	.	.	13	CASSLGSLTEAFF	TGTGCCAGCAGTTTGGGCAGCCTCACTGAAGCTTTCTTT
TRBV3-1/TRBV3-2	TRBJ2-1	.	.	16	CASSQDIRRTHNEQFF	TGTGCCAGCAGCCAAGATATTAGGCGGACTCACAATGAGCAGTTCTTC
TRBV7-8	TRBJ2-3	.	TRBD2	15	CASSFIAGSTDTQYF	TGTGCCAGCAGCTTCATAGCGGGATCCACAGATACGCAGTATTTT
TRBV6-5	TRBJ1-2	.	.	14	CASRYTGGLYGYTF	TGTGCCAGCCGATACACAGGAGGGCTCTATGGCTACACCTTC
TRBV12-3/TRBV12-4	TRBJ2-5	.	.	13	CASSLGGFKTQYF	TGTGCCAGCAGTTTAGGAGGGTTTAAGACCCAGTACTTC
TRBV11-2	TRBJ2-5	.	TRBD2	15	CASSLGRGEGETQYF	TGTGCCAGCAGCTTAGGACGTGGGGAGGGAGAGACCCAGTACTTC
TRBV9	TRBJ1-2	.	TRBD1	15	CASSPGQGASYGYTF	TGTGCCAGCAGCCCGGGACAGGGGGCAAGCTATGGCTACACCTTC
TRBV9	TRBJ2-1	.	.	16	CASSVVGRGSYNEQFF	TGTGCCAGCAGCGTAGTCGGCAGGGGCTCCTACAATGAGCAGTTCTTC
TRBV5-6	TRBJ1-6	.	.	14	CASRPQGRASPLHF	TGTGCCAGCAGGCCGCAGGGGCGCGCGTCACCCCTCCACTTT
TRBV27	TRBJ2-5	.	TRBD1	13	CASSVTGEETQYF	TGTGCCAGCAGTGTGACAGGGGAGGAGACCCAGTACTTC
TRBV14	TRBJ1-1	.	.	13	CASSLDTDHEAFF	TGTGCCAGCAGCCTGGACACGGATCATGAAGCTTTCTTT
TRBV10-2	TRBJ1-2	once	.	15	CASSDISGRQYGYTF	TGCGCCAGCAGTGATATCTCGGGCAGACAGTATGGCTACACCTTC
TRBV25-1	TRBJ1-1	.	TRBD1	13	CASGGQPNTEAFF	TGTGCCAGCGGGGGACAGCCGAACACTGAAGCTTTCTTT
TRBV6-5	TRBJ2-1	.	TRBD1	13	CASSWGQYNEQFF	TGTGCCAGCAGTTGGGGACAGTACAATGAGCAGTTCTTC
TRBV29-1	TRBJ2-7	.	TRBD1	14	CSVATGTGTYEQYF	TGCAGCGTGGCAACCGGGACAGGGACTTACGAGCAGTACTTC
TRBV27	TRBJ1-5	.	.	14	CASRGLTGNQPQHF	TGTGCCAGCAGGGGTTTGACAGGAAATCAGCCCCAGCATTTT
TRBV13	TRBJ2-1	.	.	14	CASSLWTTVGEQFF	TGTGCCAGCAGCTTGTGGACTACTGTTGGTGAGCAGTTCTTC
TRBV7-2	TRBJ2-1	.	TRBD2	14	CASSFGLEFNEQFF	TGTGCCAGCAGCTTCGGACTAGAATTTAATGAGCAGTTCTTC
TRBV7-8	TRBJ2-7	few	TRBD1	13	CASSFDRAYEQYF	TGTGCCAGCAGCTTCGACAGGGCCTACGAGCAGTACTTC
TRBV11-2	TRBJ2-2	.	.	15	CASSLTGGDTGELFF	TGTGCCAGCAGCTTGACAGGTGGGGACACCGGGGAGCTGTTTTTT
TRBV11-2	TRBJ1-3	.	.	15	CASSLAPYGGNTIYF	TGTGCCAGCAGCTTAGCCCCGTACGGGGGAAACACCATATATTTT
TRBV29-1	TRBJ2-6	.	TRBD1	14	CSVDQGAGANVLTF	TGCAGCGTTGACCAGGGGGCTGGGGCCAACGTCCTGACTTTC
TRBV27	TRBJ1-3	.	TRBD1	16	CASSPGQGLPGNTIYF	TGTGCCAGCAGTCCGGGACAGGGGCTCCCTGGAAACACCATATATTTT
TRBV6-5	TRBJ1-3	.	.	13	CASRQASGNTIYF	TGTGCCAGCAGACAGGCCTCTGGAAACACCATATATTTT
TRBV19	TRBJ2-7	.	.	13	CASSLRGDYEQYF	TGTGCCAGTAGTCTCAGGGGGGACTACGAGCAGTACTTC
TRBV5-1	TRBJ1-3	.	.	14	CASSSGVAGNTIYF	TGCGCCAGCAGCTCAGGGGTTGCGGGAAACACCATATATTTT
TRBV7-2	TRBJ1-3	.	.	13	CASSLGGHPTIYF	TGTGCCAGCAGCTTAGGCGGCCACCCCACCATATATTTT
TRBV9	TRBJ2-3	.	.	18	CASSGGMASPRGTDTQYF	TGTGCCAGCAGCGGCGGTATGGCTAGCCCAAGAGGCACAGATACGCAGTATTTT
TRBV7-9	TRBJ2-7	.	.	12	CASSLGSVEQYF	TGTGCCAGCAGCTTAGGTTCAGTCGAGCAGTACTTC
TRBV6-5	TRBJ1-1	.	.	15	CASSYSLGGNTEAFF	TGTGCCAGCAGTTACTCGTTGGGGGGGAACACTGAAGCTTTCTTT